This TCR beta chain was documented in a study of T cells after yellow fever vaccination. TCRdb itself ran the 5' RACE reads through MiXCR, one entry per CDR3 protein. This sample has some 670,000 distinct CDR3 sequences; about 12% occur once, and the top ten carry under 15%. This CDR3 contains 13 residues. Germline CDR1 SGHNT, CDR2 YENEEA. The V end lost 2 bases, the J end lost 5 bases, and 10 bases lay between the germline ends. A few counts support this clonotype. The TCR comes from a man aged 30 to 45 who received the YFV17D yellow fever vaccine. Sequences were derived from PBMCs, sampled on the day of the yellow fever booster vaccination. This chain links TRBV11-3 with TRBJ2-7; D may be TRBD1 or TRBD2 (6 bases each). The CDR3: CASSLSGGNEQYF. In DNA, the CDR3 is TGTGCCAGCAGCTTATCCGGGGGCAACGAGCAGTACTTC.